This T cell receptor beta chain was identified during a study of T-cell reconstitution after alpha-beta-depleted transplantation in children. Overall study findings and caveats: T-cell counts and diversity were attributed mostly to newly produced T cells one year after transplant. Expanded graft clones numbering several hundred reportedly gave rise to alpha-beta T cells about two months after transplant.

The V and J ends lost 0 bases and 0 bases, in that order; junction bases with no gene match: 2. Germline V gene lookup returns CDR1 DFQATT and CDR2 SNEGSKA (reference sequence). The CDR3 length is 14 residues. As it was prepared, the TCRbeta library received unique molecular identifiers. TCRdb re-called the PCR reads through MiXCR, storing one row per CDR3 protein. The profile shows around 500,000 distinct CDR3 sequences, 20% to 25% of them singletons. This clonotype was counted ten times or more. Its antigen is unknown. This specimen was PBMCs, mostly from graft donor cells, taken 360 days after TCRalphabeta/CD19-depleted stem cell transplant. The source of this sequence is a boy under three years old who had a stem cell transplant for acute myeloid leukemia, so the T cells may come from the graft donor. This chain uses TRBV20-1 with TRBJ2-7, with 7 nucleotides matching TRBD2. The DNA of the CDR3 is TGCAGTGCTAGAGAGGGAGGGGTCTCCTACGAGCAGTACTTC. Translating gives CSAREGGVSYEQYF.